This entry lists 12 T cell receptor beta chains sequenced from one sample in a study of T cells in Graves' hyperthyroidism and ophthalmopathy. RNA transcripts gave rise to amplified TCR beta CDR3 regions. HTBI primers were used for first-round RT-PCR of the TCR CDR3. TCRdb reanalysed the multiplex PCR reads using MiXCR and keeps one entry per CDR3 protein. The table includes some 340,000 distinct CDR3 sequences, 12% to 15% detected once. Material for sequencing was blood. All receptors come from a woman aged 40 to 50 with Graves' ophthalmopathy.

This chain joins TRBV5-6 and TRBJ2-1, with D unresolved. The CDR3 covers 13 residues. CDR1 SGHDT and CDR2 YYEEEE come from the germline V gene. The V end was cut by 6 bases, the J end by 5 bases, with 12 bases between. CDR3 in amino acids: CASNYDTDNEQFF. The DNA for the CDR3 is TGTGCCAGCAACTATGACACCGACAATGAGCAGTTCTTC. Looking up the rest from reference TRBV5-6 and TRBJ2-1 gives the full variable domain: DAGVTQSPTHLIKTRGQQVTLRCSPKSGHDTVSWYQQALGQGPQFIFQYYEEEERQRGNFPDRFSGHQFPNYSSELNVNALLLGDSALYLCASNYDTDNEQFFGPGTRLTVL.

This clonotype was seen a handful of times. The rearrangement links TRBV18 to TRBJ1-2; D is possibly TRBD1 (6 bases). Germline-derived CDR1 and CDR2 are KGHSH and LQKENI. The CDR3 runs to 13 residues. V lost 0 bases to trimming and J lost 9 bases, with 11 bases between them. This CDR3 is CASSPPRDNRYTF. The CDR3 DNA sequence: TGTGCCAGCTCACCACCGCGGGACAATCGCTACACCTTC.

This clonotype has a count of ten or more. V and J are TRBV2 and TRBJ1-2; 9 bases match TRBD1. Germline CDR1 and CDR2: SNHLY and FYNNEI. The junction had 10 bases not matched to a gene; V was cut back by 6 bases and J by 5 bases. The CDR3 has 15 amino acids. CDR3 DNA: TGTGCCAGCAGAGATGACAGGGGGGCTATTTATGGCTACACCTTC. It encodes CASRDDRGAIYGYTF.

The rearrangement uses TRBV20-1 and TRBJ2-5, with D possibly called TRBD1 or TRBD2 (5 bases each). V lost 5 bases and J lost 2, with 9 bases in between. Germline CDR1 is DFQATT and CDR2 is SNEGSKA (reference sequence). The CDR3 consists of 12 residues. CDR3 sequence reads: CSAQGRQETQYF. The CDR3 coding sequence is TGCAGTGCTCAGGGACGTCAAGAGACCCAGTACTTC.

At least ten counts were recorded for this clonotype. V usage is TRBV11-2 and J usage is TRBJ1-6, with D perhaps TRBD1 (6 bases). CDR1 is SGHAT, CDR2 FQNNGV, per germline. CDR3 length: 18 residues. The V and J ends lost 6 bases and 3 bases respectively, with 21 bases between them. CDR3 coding DNA: TGTGCCAGCAGAAGCTCGACAGGCTCAGCGTACTATAATTCACCCCTCCACTTT. Its protein product is CASRSSTGSAYYNSPLHF.

This clonotype was detected many times. This chain links TRBV5-1 with TRBJ2-3; possibly TRBD1 or TRBD2 for D (5 bases each). This CDR3 is built from 14 residues. CDR1 and CDR2 from the germline V gene are SGHRS and YFSETQ. The germline V and J ends were trimmed by 4 bases and 2 bases, with 11 bases remaining between them. Written as DNA, the CDR3 is TGCGCCAGCAGCGACCCCGGGACCACAGATACGCAGTATTTT. It specifies CASSDPGTTDTQYF. The variable domain in full, with the rest retrieved from reference TRBV5-1 and TRBJ2-3, is KAGVTQTPRYLIKTRGQQVTLSCSPISGHRSVSWYQQTPGQGLQFLFEYFSETQRNKGNFPGRFSGRQFSNSRSEMNVSTLELGDSALYLCASSDPGTTDTQYFGPGTRLTVL.

This clonotype has a count of ten or more. The chain couples TRBV10-3 to TRBJ1-2; TRBD1 might be the D (5 bases). From germline, CDR1 is ENHRY and CDR2 SYGVKD. This CDR3 is 19 amino acids long. Deletions cut 0 bases from V and 8 bases from J, with 28 bases between. The CDR3 protein is CAISESLMDTPSAREGYTF. Here the CDR3 DNA reads TGTGCCATCAGTGAGTCTCTGATGGACACCCCATCGGCCCGCGAGGGCTACACCTTC.

The gene calls are TRBV6-1 and TRBJ2-7; tentatively, D is TRBD1 (5 bases). V was shortened by 6 bases and J by 7 bases, with 10 bases between the two germline ends. The CDR3 is 11 residues long. Looked up from germline, CDR1 is MNHNS and CDR2 is SASEGT. In DNA, the CDR3 is TGTGCCAGCAGAACAGGCCGGGAGCAGTACTTC. The encoded protein is CASRTGREQYF.

CDR3 region: CSPPGLLAGVGEQFF. CDR3 DNA sequence: TGCAGCCCGCCCGGTTTACTAGCGGGAGTCGGTGAGCAGTTCTTC. The gene calls are TRBV20-1 and TRBJ2-1, with 11 bases fitting TRBD2. CDR3 length: 15 amino acids. Germline V lookup: CDR1 DFQATT, CDR2 SNEGSKA (reference sequence).

The rearrangement uses TRBV24-1 and TRBJ1-1, with D unclear. With 4 bases removed from V and 1 base from J, the gap between germline ends came to 12 bases. The CDR3 totals 15 residues. The V gene's germline CDR1 is KGHDR and CDR2 SFDVKD. In nucleotides, the CDR3 is TGTGCCACCAGTGACTCTGGACGGGAGAACACTGAAGCTTTCTTT. Its translation: CATSDSGRENTEAFF.

This rearrangement joins TRBV5-5 to TRBJ2-2, with D perhaps assigned TRBD1 or TRBD2 (6 bases each). The CDR3 sequence is 14 residues long. The V gene's germline CDR1 is SGHKS and CDR2 YYEKEE (reference sequence). Trimming removed 6 bases from V and 3 bases from J, with 12 bases in between. CDR3 in DNA: TGTGCCAGCAATGGAGGGGGTGACACCGGGGAGCTGTTTTTT. Translation gives CASNGGGDTGELFF.

The chain carries TRBV20-1 and TRBJ2-1, with D possibly being TRBD1 (7 bases). Germline values: CDR1 DFQATT, CDR2 SNEGSKA (reference sequence). This CDR3 is built from 14 residues. Between the trimmed V and J ends, which lost 3 bases and 10 bases, there was a span of 19 bases. The CDR3 loop is CSASTRGDNYEQFF. CDR3 sequence (DNA): TGCAGTGCTAGCACCAGGGGGGATAACTACGAGCAGTTCTTC.